The sequence of this TCR beta chain was determined in a study of blood T cell repertoires in COVID-19. Across the study: Acute and convalescent COVID-19 samples came from the United States, Italy and Spain. Nucleic acid was either cDNA or gDNA, and it came from T cells, B-cell-depleted T cells, or PBMCs.

Per the original methods: Reference gene primer amplification gave nucleated cell count estimates. Profiling relied on immunoSEQ multiplex PCR, and the TCRdb table lists in-frame clones only, not all of them. Clone size and V and J calls were adopted from that table, with D and trimming inferred from the DNA. The table lists some 110,000 clones, around 80% of them singletons. This clone was observed a handful of times. Per the germline V gene, CDR1 is MNHEY and CDR2 is SVGEGT. The CDR3 covers 13 residues. V lost 2 bases to trimming and J lost 2 bases, with 4 bases between them. Source material: peripheral blood. This clonotype originated in a man in his sixties or seventies with acute or convalescent COVID-19. The J gene is TRBJ1-5, the V gene TRBV6-2 or TRBV6-3; D gene uncertain. CDR3 region: CASSYQGNQPQHF. The CDR3 DNA reads TGTGCCAGCAGTTACCAGGGCAATCAGCCCCAGCATTTT.